This T cell receptor (beta chain) comes out of a study of blood T cell repertoires in COVID-19. The wider study: Acute and convalescent COVID-19 specimens originated in the United States, Italy and Spain.

After removal of 6 bases from V and 1 base from J, the junction contained 4 bases not matched to a gene. CDR1 SGHDT and CDR2 YYEEEE come from the germline V gene. This CDR3 is built from 13 residues. This clone has just a few counts. Per the authors' pipeline: From reference gene primer amplification, estimates of nucleated cell counts were derived. TCRdb's table, derived via immunoSEQ multiplex PCR, lists solely in-frame clones and lacks some. From that table come the V and J calls and clone size; the DNA was used to work out D and trimming. The sample has 340,000 or so clones; about 83% are singletons.

J is TRBJ2-7 and V is TRBV5-6; TRBD1 matches at 7 bases. The receptor comes from a man aged 30 to 45 with active or convalescent COVID-19. The source material was peripheral blood. In nucleotides, the CDR3 is TGTGCCAGCACCAGGGGGTGGTCCTACGAGCAGTACTTC. It yields the protein CASTRGWSYEQYF.